Described below is a single TCR beta chain sequence and its context. Its matching antigen is unknown. The data originate from a study of blood T cells in healthy people across ages. Study-level background: Researchers report that template switching captured about one barcoded beta molecule per two T cells. Whole-study findings and limits: Per million T cells, the diversity of TCR beta decreased roughly linearly as age advanced.

The CDR3 is 15 amino acids. Germline V gives CDR1 MDHEN, CDR2 SYDVKM. Germline trimming cut 7 bases from V and 7 bases from J; bases unmatched to any gene: 11. It was with a sample-barcoded 5' primer and a J-beta primer mix that a second PCR of roughly 7 to 12 cycles was run. TCRdb reprocessed the 5' RACE reads with MiXCR, giving one entry per CDR3 protein. The top ten clones hold 20% to 25% of a sample with about 730,000 distinct CDR3 sequences, roughly 45% of them seen once. The sample comprised blood. The chain joins TRBV28 to TRBJ2-1; 9 positions agree with TRBD2. The sequence came from a woman aged 60 to 75 in good health. CDR3 in amino acids: CASTEVRTSENEQFF. In DNA, the CDR3 is TGTGCCAGCACCGAAGTCCGGACTAGCGAGAATGAGCAGTTCTTC.